These T cell receptor beta chains were read from a single sample in a study of control samples from healthy donors and cancer patients. Measured with immunoSEQ multiplex PCR; TCRdb has only the in-frame clones, and not every one. The sample includes more than 110,000 clones, roughly 92% seen only once; the top ten take about 11%. The sample comprised blood. These TCRs come from a man aged 30-40 years in good health. Each CDR3 is given with its conserved first and last residue. The D gene is left open where the match is weak. Rows give clone size only sometimes, using once, few, many, or a class for an expanded clone.

>NA|TRBV6-5|NA|TRBJ2-2
CASSFLRGANTGELFF
TGTGCCAGCAGTTTCCTCAGAGGCGCGAACACCGGGGAGCTGTTTTTT
>NA|TRBV12-3/TRBV12-4|NA|TRBJ2-7
CASSSHFDYEQYF
TGTGCCAGCAGCTCCCATTTTGACTACGAGCAGTACTTC
>NA|TRBV7-8|NA|TRBJ1-1
CASSLNLATAEAFF
TGTGCCAGCAGCCTAAACCTAGCAACTGCTGAAGCTTTCTTT
>NA|TRBV24-1|NA|TRBJ2-1
CATSDLQGRNEQFF
TGTGCCACCAGTGATTTGCAGGGTCGGAATGAGCAGTTCTTC
>TRBD1|TRBV7-8|NA|TRBJ1-2
CASSSRGTGGNGYTF
TGTGCCAGCAGCTCCCGGGGGACAGGGGGCAATGGCTACACCTTC
>NA|TRBV28|NA|TRBJ2-7
CASRGVYEQYF
TGTGCCAGCAGGGGTGTCTACGAGCAGTACTTC
>NA|TRBV9|NA|TRBJ1-6
CASSVGDFRGSPLHF
TGTGCCAGCAGCGTAGGAGATTTTAGGGGTTCACCCCTCCACTTT
>TRBD2|TRBV12-3/TRBV12-4|NA|TRBJ2-1
CASSSRLANEQFF
TGTGCCAGCAGTTCTAGACTAGCCAATGAGCAGTTCTTC
>NA|TRBV28|once|TRBJ1-2
CASGGHYGYTF
TGTGCCAGCGGGGGACATTATGGCTACACCTTC
>TRBD2|TRBV11-2|NA|TRBJ2-1
CASSFGLAGRWGEQFF
TGTGCCAGCAGCTTCGGACTAGCGGGGAGATGGGGAGAGCAGTTCTTC
>NA|TRBV5-1|once|TRBJ2-1
CASKEIPTYNEQFF
TGCGCCAGCAAGGAGATCCCGACATACAATGAGCAGTTCTTC
>NA|TRBV7-9|once|TRBJ1-3
CASRGQLSSGNTIYF
TGTGCCAGCAGAGGACAGTTGAGCTCTGGAAACACCATATATTTT